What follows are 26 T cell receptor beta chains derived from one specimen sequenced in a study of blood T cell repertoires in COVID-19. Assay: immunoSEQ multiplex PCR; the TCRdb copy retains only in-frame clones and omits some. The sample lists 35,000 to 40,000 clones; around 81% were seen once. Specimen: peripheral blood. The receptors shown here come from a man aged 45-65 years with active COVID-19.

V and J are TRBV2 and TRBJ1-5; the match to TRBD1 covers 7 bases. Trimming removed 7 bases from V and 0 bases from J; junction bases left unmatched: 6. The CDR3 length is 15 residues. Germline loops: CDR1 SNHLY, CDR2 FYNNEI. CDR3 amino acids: CASTGTVVSNQPQHF. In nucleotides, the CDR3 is TGTGCCAGCACGGGGACAGTGGTTAGCAATCAGCCCCAGCATTTT.

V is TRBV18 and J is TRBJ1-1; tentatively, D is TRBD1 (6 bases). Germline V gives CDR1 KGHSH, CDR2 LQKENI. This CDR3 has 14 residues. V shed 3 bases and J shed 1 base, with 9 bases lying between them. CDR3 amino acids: CASSPTTGNTEAFF. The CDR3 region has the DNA TGTGCCAGCTCACCCACGACAGGGAACACTGAAGCTTTCTTT.

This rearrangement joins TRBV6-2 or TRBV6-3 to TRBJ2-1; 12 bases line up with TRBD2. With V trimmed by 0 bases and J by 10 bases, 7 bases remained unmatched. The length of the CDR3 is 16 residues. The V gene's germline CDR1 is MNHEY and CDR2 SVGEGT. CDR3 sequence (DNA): TGTGCCAGCAGTTACTCGGAGGGACTAGCGGGCCTGGAGCAGTTCTTC. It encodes CASSYSEGLAGLEQFF.

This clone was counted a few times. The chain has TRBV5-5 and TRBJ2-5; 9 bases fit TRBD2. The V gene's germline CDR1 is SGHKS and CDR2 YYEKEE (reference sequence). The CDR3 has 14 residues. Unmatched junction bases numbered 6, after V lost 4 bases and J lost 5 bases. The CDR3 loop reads CASSLAGGPETQYF. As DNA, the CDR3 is TGTGCCAGCAGCCTCGCGGGGGGGCCGGAGACCCAGTACTTC.

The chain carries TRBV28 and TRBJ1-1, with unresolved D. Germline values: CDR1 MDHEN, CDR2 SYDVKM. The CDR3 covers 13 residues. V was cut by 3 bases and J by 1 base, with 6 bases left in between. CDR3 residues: CASSLPENTEAFF. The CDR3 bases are TGTGCCAGCAGTTTGCCAGAGAACACTGAAGCTTTCTTT.

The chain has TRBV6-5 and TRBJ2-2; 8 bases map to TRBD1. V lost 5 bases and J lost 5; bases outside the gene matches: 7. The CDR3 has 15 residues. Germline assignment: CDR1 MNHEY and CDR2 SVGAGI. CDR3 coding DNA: TGTGCCAGCAGTCCGACAGGGGCGGGGACCGGGGAGCTGTTTTTT. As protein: CASSPTGAGTGELFF.

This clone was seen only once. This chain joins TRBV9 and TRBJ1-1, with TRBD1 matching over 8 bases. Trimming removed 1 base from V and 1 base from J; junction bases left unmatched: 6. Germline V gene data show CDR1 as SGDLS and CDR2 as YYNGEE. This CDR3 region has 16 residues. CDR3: CASSVMSGQENTEAFF. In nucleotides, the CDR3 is TGTGCCAGCAGCGTAATGTCGGGACAGGAGAACACTGAAGCTTTCTTT.

CDR3 DNA sequence: TGCAGCGTTCCGACTAGCGGGGGGATCTTCACAGATACGCAGTATTTT. Translating it yields CSVPTSGGIFTDTQYF. The V call is TRBV29-1, the J call TRBJ2-3; 13 bases match TRBD2. V trimming: 5 bases; J trimming: 2 bases; junction bases outside the gene matches: 7. Germline V CDR1 and CDR2: SQVTM, ANQGSEA. The CDR3 contains 16 residues.

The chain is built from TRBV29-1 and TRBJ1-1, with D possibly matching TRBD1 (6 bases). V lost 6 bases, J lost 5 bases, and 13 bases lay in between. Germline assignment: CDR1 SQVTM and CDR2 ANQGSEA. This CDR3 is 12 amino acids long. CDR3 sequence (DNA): TGCAGCGTGAAACAGGGTAGGACTGAAGCTTTCTTT. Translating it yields CSVKQGRTEAFF.

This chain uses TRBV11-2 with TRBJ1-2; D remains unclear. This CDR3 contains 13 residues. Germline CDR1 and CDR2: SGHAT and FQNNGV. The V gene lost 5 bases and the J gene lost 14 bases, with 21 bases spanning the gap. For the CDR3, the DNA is TGTGCCAGCAGCCCACAAACGGGGTTCGGGGTTACCTTC. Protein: CASSPQTGFGVTF.

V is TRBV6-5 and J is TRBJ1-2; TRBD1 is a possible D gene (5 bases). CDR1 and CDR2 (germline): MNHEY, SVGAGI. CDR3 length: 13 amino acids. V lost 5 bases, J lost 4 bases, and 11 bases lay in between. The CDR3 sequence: CASSTGVAYGYTF. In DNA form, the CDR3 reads TGTGCCAGCAGTACAGGAGTTGCCTATGGCTACACCTTC.

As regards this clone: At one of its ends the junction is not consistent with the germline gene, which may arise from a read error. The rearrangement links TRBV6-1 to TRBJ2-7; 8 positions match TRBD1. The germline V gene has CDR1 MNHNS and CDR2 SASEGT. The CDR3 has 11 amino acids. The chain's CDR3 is CASSEARDRRF. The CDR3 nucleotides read TGTGCCAGCAGTGAAGCTCGGGACAGGAGATTC.

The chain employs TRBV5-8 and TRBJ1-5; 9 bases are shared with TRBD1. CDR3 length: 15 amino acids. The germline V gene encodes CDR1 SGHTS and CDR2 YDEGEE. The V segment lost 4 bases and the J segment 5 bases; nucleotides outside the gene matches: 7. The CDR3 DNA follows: TGTGCCAGCAGCCCCGGGACAGGGAATGATCAGCCCCAGCATTTT. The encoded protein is CASSPGTGNDQPQHF.

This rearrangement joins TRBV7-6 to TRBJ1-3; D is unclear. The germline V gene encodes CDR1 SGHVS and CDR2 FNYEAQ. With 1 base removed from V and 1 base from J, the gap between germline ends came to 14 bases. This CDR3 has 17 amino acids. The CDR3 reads CASSLGRSLLSGNTIYF. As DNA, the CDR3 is TGTGCCAGCAGCTTAGGGCGGTCTCTGCTATCTGGAAACACCATATATTTT.

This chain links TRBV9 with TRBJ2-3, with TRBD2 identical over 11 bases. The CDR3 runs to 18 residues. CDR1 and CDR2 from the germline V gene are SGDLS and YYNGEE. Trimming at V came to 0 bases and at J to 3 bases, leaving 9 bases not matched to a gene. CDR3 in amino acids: CASSVGIAGGPMTDTQYF. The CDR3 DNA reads TGTGCCAGCAGCGTAGGAATAGCGGGGGGGCCGATGACAGATACGCAGTATTTT.

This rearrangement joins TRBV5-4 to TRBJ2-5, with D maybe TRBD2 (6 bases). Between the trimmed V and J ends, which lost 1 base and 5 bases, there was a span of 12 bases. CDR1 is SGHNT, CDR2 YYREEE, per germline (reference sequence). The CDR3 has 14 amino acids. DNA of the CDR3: TGTGCCAGCAGCTTGCCGGGGGAGTTGGAGACCCAGTACTTC. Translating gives CASSLPGELETQYF.

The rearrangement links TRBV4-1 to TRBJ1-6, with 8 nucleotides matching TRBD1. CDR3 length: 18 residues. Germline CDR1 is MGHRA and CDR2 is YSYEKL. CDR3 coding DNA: TGCCGTGGGGGACCGGGACAGGCATATTCCTATGATAATTCACCCCTCCACTTT. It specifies CRGGPGQAYSYDNSPLHF.

Written as DNA, the CDR3 is TGTGCCAGTAGTATGAATCATTACAACCCCTCCTACGAGCAGTACTTC. Translated: CASSMNHYNPSYEQYF. V is TRBV19 and J is TRBJ2-7; unclear D gene. The CDR3 totals 16 residues. CDR1 is LNHDA, CDR2 SQIVND, per germline (reference sequence). V was shortened by 3 bases and J by 0 bases, with 15 bases between the two germline ends. The complete variable domain, with remaining parts taken from reference TRBV19 and TRBJ2-7, reads DGGITQSPKYLFRKEGQNVTLSCEQNLNHDAMYWYRQDPGQGLRLIYYSQIVNDFQKGDIAEGYSVSREKKESFPLTVTSAQKNPTAFYLCASSMNHYNPSYEQYFGPGTRLTVT.

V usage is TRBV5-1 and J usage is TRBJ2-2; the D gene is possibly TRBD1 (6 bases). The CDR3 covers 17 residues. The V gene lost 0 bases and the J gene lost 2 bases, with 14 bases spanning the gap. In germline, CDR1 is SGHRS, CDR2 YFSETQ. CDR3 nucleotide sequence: TGCGCCAGCAGCTTGGAAGGCAGGGGCACTAACACCGGGGAGCTGTTTTTT. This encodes CASSLEGRGTNTGELFF.

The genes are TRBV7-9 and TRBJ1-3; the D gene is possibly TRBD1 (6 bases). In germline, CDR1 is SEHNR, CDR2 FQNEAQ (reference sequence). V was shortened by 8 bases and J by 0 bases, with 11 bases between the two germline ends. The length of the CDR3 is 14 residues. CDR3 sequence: CASGGGSSGNTIYF. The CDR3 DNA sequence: TGTGCCAGCGGGGGGGGCAGCTCTGGAAACACCATATATTTT.

The DNA for the CDR3 is TGTGCCAGTAGTCGACTAGCGCCGATGGATACGCAGTATTTT. It specifies CASSRLAPMDTQYF. The rearrangement joins TRBV19 to TRBJ2-3, with TRBD2 matching over 8 bases. Germline CDR1 LNHDA, CDR2 SQIVND (reference sequence). The CDR3 has 14 amino acids. Trimming removed 5 bases from V and 6 bases from J; junction bases left unmatched: 7. Full variable domain (rest looked up from reference TRBV19 and TRBJ2-3): DGGITQSPKYLFRKEGQNVTLSCEQNLNHDAMYWYRQDPGQGLRLIYYSQIVNDFQKGDIAEGYSVSREKKESFPLTVTSAQKNPTAFYLCASSRLAPMDTQYFGPGTRLTVL.

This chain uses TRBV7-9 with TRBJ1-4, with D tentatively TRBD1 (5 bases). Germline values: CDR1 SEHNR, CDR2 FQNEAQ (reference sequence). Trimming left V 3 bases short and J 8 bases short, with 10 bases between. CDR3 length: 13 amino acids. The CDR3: CASSFPTDEKLFF. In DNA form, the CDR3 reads TGTGCCAGCAGCTTTCCGACAGACGAAAAACTGTTTTTT.

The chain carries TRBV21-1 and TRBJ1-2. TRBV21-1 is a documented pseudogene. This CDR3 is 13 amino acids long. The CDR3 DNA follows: TGTGCCAGCACCCCGGAGCCGGTAAGAGGCTACACCTTC. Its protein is CASTPEPVRGYTF.

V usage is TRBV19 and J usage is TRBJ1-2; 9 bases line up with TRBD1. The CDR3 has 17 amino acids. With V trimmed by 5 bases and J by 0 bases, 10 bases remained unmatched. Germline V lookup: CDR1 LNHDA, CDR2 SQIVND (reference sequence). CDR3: CASSSGQGIFTNYGYTF. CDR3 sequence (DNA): TGTGCCAGTAGTTCAGGACAGGGGATTTTTACTAACTATGGCTACACCTTC.

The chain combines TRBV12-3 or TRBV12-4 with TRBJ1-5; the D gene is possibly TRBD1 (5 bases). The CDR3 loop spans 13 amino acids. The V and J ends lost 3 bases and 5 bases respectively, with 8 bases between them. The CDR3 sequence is CASSLWGDQPQHF. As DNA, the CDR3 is TGTGCCAGCAGTTTGTGGGGGGATCAGCCCCAGCATTTT.

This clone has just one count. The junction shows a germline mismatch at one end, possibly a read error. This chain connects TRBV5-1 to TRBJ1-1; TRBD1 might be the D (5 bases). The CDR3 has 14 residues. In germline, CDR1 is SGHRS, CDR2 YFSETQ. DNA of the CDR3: TGCGCCAGCAGCTTGGTGTCAGGGAACGCTGAAGCTTTCTTT. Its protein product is CASSLVSGNAEAFF.